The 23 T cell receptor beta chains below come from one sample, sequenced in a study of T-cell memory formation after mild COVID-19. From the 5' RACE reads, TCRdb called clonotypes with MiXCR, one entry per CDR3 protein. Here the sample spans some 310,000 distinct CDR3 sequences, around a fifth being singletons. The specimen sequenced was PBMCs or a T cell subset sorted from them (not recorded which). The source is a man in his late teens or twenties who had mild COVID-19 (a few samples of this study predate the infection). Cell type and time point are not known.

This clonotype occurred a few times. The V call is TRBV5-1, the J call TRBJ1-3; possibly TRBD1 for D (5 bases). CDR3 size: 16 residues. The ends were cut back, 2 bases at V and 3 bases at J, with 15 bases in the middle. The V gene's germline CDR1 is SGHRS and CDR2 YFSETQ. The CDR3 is CASSFGSGDNGNTIYF. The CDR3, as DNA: TGCGCCAGCAGCTTTGGCTCGGGGGATAATGGAAACACCATATATTTT.

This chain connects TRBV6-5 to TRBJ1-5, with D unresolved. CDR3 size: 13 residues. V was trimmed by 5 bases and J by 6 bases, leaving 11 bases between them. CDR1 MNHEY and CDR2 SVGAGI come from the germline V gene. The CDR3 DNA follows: TGTGCCAGCAGTCCTAGATGGGGTCAGCCCCAGCATTTT. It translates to CASSPRWGQPQHF.

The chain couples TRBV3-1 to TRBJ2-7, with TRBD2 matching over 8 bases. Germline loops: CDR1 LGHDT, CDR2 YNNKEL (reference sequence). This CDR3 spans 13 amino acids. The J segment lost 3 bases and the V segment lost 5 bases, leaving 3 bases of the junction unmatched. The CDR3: CASSNGGGYEQYF. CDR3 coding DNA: TGTGCCAGCAGCAACGGGGGGGGCTACGAGCAGTACTTC.

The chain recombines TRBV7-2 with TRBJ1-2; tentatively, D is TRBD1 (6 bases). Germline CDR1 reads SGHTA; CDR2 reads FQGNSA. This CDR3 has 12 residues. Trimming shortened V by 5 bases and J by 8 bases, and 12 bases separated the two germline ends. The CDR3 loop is CASSATGTGYTF. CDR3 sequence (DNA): TGTGCCAGCAGCGCTACAGGGACGGGCTACACCTTC.

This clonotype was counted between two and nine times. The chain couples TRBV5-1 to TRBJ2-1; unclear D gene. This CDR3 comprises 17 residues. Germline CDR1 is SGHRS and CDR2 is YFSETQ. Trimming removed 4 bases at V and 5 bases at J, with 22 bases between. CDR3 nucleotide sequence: TGCGCCAGCAGCCCCCTAGGTTGGCCGGCGAAGAACAATGAGCAGTTCTTC. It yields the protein CASSPLGWPAKNNEQFF.

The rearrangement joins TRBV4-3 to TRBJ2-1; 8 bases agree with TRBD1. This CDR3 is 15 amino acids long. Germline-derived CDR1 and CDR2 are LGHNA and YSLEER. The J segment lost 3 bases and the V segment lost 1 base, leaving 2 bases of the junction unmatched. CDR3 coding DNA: TGCGCCAGCAGCCAAGGGGGACAGGACTACAATGAGCAGTTCTTC. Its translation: CASSQGGQDYNEQFF.

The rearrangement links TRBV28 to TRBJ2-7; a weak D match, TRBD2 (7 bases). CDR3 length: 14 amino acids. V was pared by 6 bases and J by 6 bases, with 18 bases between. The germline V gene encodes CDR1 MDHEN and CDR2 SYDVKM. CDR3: CASSRIGGVGEQYV. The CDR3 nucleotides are TGTGCCAGCAGCCGAATAGGGGGGGTGGGCGAGCAGTACGTC.

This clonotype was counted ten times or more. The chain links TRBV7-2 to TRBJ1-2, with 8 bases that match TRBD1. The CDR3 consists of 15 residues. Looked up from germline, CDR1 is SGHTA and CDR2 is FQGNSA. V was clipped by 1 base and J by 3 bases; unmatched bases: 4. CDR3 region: CASSLVPDRDYGYTF. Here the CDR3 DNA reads TGTGCCAGCAGCTTAGTACCGGACAGGGACTATGGCTACACCTTC.

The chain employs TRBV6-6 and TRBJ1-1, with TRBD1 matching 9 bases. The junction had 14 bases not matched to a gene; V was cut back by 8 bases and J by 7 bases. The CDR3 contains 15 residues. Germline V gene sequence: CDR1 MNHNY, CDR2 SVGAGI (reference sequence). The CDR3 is CASLLPGQGIGEAFF. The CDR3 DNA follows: TGTGCCAGCCTTTTACCGGGACAGGGAATCGGTGAAGCTTTCTTT.

In nucleotides, the CDR3 is TGCAGTGCCCCCCTTGGGGGCCATTCCTACAATGAGCAGTTCTTC. It yields the protein CSAPLGGHSYNEQFF. The J gene is TRBJ2-1, the V gene TRBV20-1; D might be TRBD1 (6 bases). The germline V and J ends were trimmed by 6 bases and 1 base, with 16 bases remaining between them. CDR3 length: 15 residues. Germline V gene data show CDR1 as DFQATT and CDR2 as SNEGSKA (reference sequence).

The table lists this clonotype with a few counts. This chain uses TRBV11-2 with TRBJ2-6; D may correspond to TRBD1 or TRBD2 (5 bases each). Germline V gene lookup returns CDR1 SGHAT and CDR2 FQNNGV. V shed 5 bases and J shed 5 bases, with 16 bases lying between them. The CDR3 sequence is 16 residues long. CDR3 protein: CASSPLMGVRANVLTF. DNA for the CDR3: TGTGCCAGCAGCCCCCTAATGGGGGTCCGGGCCAACGTCCTGACTTTC.

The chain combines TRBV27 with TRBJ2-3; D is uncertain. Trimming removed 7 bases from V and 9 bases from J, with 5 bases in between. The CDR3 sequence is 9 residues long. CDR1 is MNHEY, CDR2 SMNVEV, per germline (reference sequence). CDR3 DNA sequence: TGTGCCAGCACCCGAACGCAGTATTTT. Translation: CASTRTQYF.

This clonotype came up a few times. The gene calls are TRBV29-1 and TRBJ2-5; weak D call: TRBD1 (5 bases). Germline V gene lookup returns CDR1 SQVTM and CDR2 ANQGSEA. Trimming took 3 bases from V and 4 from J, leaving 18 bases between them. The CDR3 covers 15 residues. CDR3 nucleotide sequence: TGCAGCGTTGAGCAGGGCCCCTTATGGGGAGAGACCCAGTACTTC. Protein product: CSVEQGPLWGETQYF.

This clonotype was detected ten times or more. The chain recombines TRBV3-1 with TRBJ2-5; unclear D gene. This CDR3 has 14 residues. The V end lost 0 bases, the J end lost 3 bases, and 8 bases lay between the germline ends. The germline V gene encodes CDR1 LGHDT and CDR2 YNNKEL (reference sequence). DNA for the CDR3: TGTGCCAGCAGCCAAGATCCACGGGAAGAGACCCAGTACTTC. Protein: CASSQDPREETQYF.

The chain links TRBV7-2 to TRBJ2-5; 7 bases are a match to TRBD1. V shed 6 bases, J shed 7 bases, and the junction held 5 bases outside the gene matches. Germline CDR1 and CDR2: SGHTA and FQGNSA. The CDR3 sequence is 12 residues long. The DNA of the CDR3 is TGTGCCAGCAGTCGGGACAGCCCGACCCAGTACTTC. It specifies CASSRDSPTQYF. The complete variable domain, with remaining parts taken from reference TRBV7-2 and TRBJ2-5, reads GAGVSQSPSNKVTEKGKDVELRCDPISGHTALYWYRQSLGQGLEFLIYFQGNSAPDKSGLPSDRFSAERTGGSVSTLTIQRTQQEDSAVYLCASSRDSPTQYFGPGTRLLVL.

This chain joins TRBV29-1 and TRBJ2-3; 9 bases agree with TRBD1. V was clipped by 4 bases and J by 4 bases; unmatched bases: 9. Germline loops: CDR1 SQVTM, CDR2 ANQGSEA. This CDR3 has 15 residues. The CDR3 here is CSVAGDRALSDTQYF. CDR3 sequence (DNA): TGCAGCGTTGCTGGGGACAGGGCTCTGTCAGATACGCAGTATTTT.

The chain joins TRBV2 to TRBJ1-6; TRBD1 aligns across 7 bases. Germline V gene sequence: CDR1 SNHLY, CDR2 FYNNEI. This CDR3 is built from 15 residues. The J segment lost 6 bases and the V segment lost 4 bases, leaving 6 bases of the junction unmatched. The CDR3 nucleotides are TGTGCCAGCAGTGCGTCGACAGGGAGTAATTCACCCCTCCACTTT. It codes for CASSASTGSNSPLHF. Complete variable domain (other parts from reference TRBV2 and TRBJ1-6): EPEVTQTPSHQVTQMGQEVILRCVPISNHLYFYWYRQILGQKVEFLVSFYNNEISEKSEIFDDQFSVERPDGSNFTLKIRSTKLEDSAMYFCASSASTGSNSPLHFGNGTRLTVT.

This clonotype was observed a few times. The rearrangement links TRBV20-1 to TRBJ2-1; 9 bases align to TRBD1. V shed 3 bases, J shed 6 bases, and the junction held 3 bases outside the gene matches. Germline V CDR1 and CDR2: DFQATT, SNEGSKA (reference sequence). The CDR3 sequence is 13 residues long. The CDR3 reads CSARDRGGNEQFF. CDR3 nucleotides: TGCAGTGCTAGGGACAGGGGAGGCAATGAGCAGTTCTTC.

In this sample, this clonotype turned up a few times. As DNA, the CDR3 is TGTGCCAGCAGCCGGGGGGGTGCGGGGGATACGCAGTATTTT. Translation: CASSRGGAGDTQYF. The chain uses TRBV7-2 and TRBJ2-3, with 8 bases matching TRBD2. CDR3 length: 14 amino acids. The J segment lost 6 bases and the V segment lost 5 bases, leaving 7 bases of the junction unmatched. The germline V gene has CDR1 SGHTA and CDR2 FQGNSA.

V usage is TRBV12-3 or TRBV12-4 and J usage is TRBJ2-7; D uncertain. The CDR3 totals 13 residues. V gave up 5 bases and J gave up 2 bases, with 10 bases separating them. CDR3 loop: CASSPGRAYEQYV. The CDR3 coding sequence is TGTGCCAGCAGTCCCGGACGGGCCTACGAGCAGTACGTC.

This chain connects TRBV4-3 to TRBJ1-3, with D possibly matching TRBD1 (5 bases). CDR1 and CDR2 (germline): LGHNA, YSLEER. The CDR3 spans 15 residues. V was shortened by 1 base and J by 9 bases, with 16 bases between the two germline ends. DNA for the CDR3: TGCGCCAGCAGCCAAGGGGCAGGGCGGGATGTCACCATATATTTT. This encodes CASSQGAGRDVTIYF.

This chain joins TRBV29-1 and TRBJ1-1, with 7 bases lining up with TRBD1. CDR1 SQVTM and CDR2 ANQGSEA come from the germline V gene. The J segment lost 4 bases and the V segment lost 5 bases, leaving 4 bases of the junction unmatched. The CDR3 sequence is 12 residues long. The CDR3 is CSVSSGGTEAFF. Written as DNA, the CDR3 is TGCAGCGTTTCCTCAGGGGGCACTGAAGCTTTCTTT.

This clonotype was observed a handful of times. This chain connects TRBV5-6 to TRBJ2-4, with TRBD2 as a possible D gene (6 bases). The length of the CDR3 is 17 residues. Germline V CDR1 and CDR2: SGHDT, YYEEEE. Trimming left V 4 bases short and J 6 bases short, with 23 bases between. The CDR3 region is CASSEDFWDSEANIQYF. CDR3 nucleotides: TGTGCCAGCAGCGAGGACTTTTGGGACTCAGAGGCAAACATTCAGTACTTC. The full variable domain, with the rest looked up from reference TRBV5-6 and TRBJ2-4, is DAGVTQSPTHLIKTRGQQVTLRCSPKSGHDTVSWYQQALGQGPQFIFQYYEEEERQRGNFPDRFSGHQFPNYSSELNVNALLLGDSALYLCASSEDFWDSEANIQYFGAGTRLSVL.